This passage covers 10 T cell receptor beta chains from one sample sequenced in a study of blood T cells in healthy people across ages. For the second PCR, which ran for roughly 6 to 12 cycles, a sample-barcoded 5' primer and a J-beta primer mix were used. Via MiXCR, TCRdb re-called the 5' RACE reads, giving one row per CDR3 protein. The sample records about 670,000 distinct CDR3 sequences, roughly 43% being singletons. Sequenced sample: blood. The source of these receptors is an elderly man in good health.

The genes are TRBV6-6 and TRBJ1-5; D remains unclear. Germline assignment: CDR1 MNHNY and CDR2 SVGAGI (reference sequence). The CDR3 sequence is 16 residues long. The ends were cut back, 2 bases at V and 0 bases at J, with 11 bases in the middle. CDR3 region: CASSYIQLDSNQPQHF. The CDR3 nucleotides are TGTGCCAGCAGTTACATACAGCTCGATAGCAATCAGCCCCAGCATTTT.

At least ten counts were recorded for this clonotype. The CDR3 DNA reads as TGTGCCAGCAGTTACGTTATCGGGGGACAGGGGGTGAGGGAGCAGTACTTC. Its protein product is CASSYVIGGQGVREQYF. The chain has TRBV6-5 and TRBJ2-7; 11 bases agree with TRBD1. V was clipped by 2 bases and J by 7 bases; unmatched bases: 13. CDR1 is MNHEY and CDR2 is SVGAGI in the germline V gene. This CDR3 has 17 amino acids.

Only a few counts were recorded for this clonotype. The CDR3 sequence is CASSAAIWANYGYTF. The CDR3 DNA follows: TGTGCCAGCAGCGCTGCTATTTGGGCTAACTATGGCTACACCTTC. This rearrangement joins TRBV7-8 to TRBJ1-2; D is ambiguous. The CDR3 runs to 15 residues. Trimming shortened V by 5 bases and J by 0 bases, and 13 bases separated the two germline ends. Germline V gene data show CDR1 as SGHVS and CDR2 as FQNEAQ.

V usage is TRBV20-1 and J usage is TRBJ2-3; D is undetermined. In germline, CDR1 is DFQATT, CDR2 SNEGSKA (reference sequence). The CDR3 contains 13 residues. V was shortened by 3 bases and J by 2 bases, with 9 bases between the two germline ends. As DNA, the CDR3 is TGCAGTGCTAGGGAGCAGAACACAGATACGCAGTATTTT. It encodes CSAREQNTDTQYF.

Remarks on this clonotype: An end of the junction differs from the germline gene, which may be a read error. The chain has TRBV15 and TRBJ2-5; 7 bases align to TRBD2. CDR1 is LNHNV and CDR2 is YYDKDF in the germline V gene (reference sequence). The CDR3 runs to 13 residues. CDR3 sequence: CATNAGVPGEQYF. DNA of the CDR3: TGTGCAACCAATGCGGGGGTCCCCGGGGAGCAGTACTTC.

A single count supports this clonotype. The V call is TRBV20-1, the J call TRBJ2-3; no clear D gene. Per germline, CDR1 DFQATT and CDR2 SNEGSKA (reference sequence). The V and J ends lost 6 bases and 5 bases respectively, with 18 bases between them. The CDR3 contains 14 residues. The CDR3 sequence: CSAPDQPRGDTQYF. The CDR3 DNA is TGCAGTGCCCCGGACCAACCCAGAGGAGATACGCAGTATTTT.

This clonotype has only a few counts. This chain joins TRBV6-2 or TRBV6-3 and TRBJ2-7; D is unclear. V was pared by 1 base and J by 3 bases, with 10 bases between. The V gene's germline CDR1 is MNHEY and CDR2 SVGEGT. The CDR3 covers 14 residues. For the CDR3, the DNA is TGTGCCAGCAGTTACTTGGGAATTGGCTACGAGCAGTACTTC. As protein: CASSYLGIGYEQYF.

This chain uses TRBV2 with TRBJ2-1, with D possibly being TRBD1 (6 bases). The CDR3 totals 15 residues. CDR1 and CDR2 from the germline V gene are SNHLY and FYNNEI. V gave up 1 base and J gave up 1 base, with 8 bases separating them. CDR3 nucleotides: TGTGCCAGCAGTGAAGAACAGGGTTCCTACAATGAGCAGTTCTTC. This translates into CASSEEQGSYNEQFF.

V usage is TRBV6-2 or TRBV6-3 and J usage is TRBJ2-7, with D possibly being TRBD1 (5 bases). The CDR3 is made up of 14 amino acids. Germline V gene data show CDR1 as MNHEY and CDR2 as SVGEGT. The V end was cut by 5 bases, the J end by 5 bases, with 16 bases between. Here the CDR3 DNA reads TGTGCCAGCAGTATTTTTAGGGGCACCAACGAGCAGTACTTC. Encoded protein: CASSIFRGTNEQYF.

This clonotype was found a few times. The rearrangement joins TRBV20-1 to TRBJ2-1; weak D call: TRBD2 (5 bases). The V and J ends lost 6 bases and 8 bases respectively, with 17 bases between them. Germline V gene sequence: CDR1 DFQATT, CDR2 SNEGSKA (reference sequence). This CDR3 is 13 amino acids long. This CDR3 reads CSAVTGVIDEQFF. DNA for the CDR3: TGCAGTGCCGTGACCGGGGTGATAGATGAGCAGTTCTTC.